Presented here are 26 T cell receptor beta chains from one specimen sequenced in a study of blood T cell repertoires in COVID-19. Measured with immunoSEQ multiplex PCR; TCRdb has only the in-frame clones, and not every one. This table holds approximately 260,000 clones, about 88% found once. The specimen was peripheral blood. These receptors were collected from a woman aged 40 to 50 who had recovered from COVID-19.

The chain joins TRBV21-1 to TRBJ1-2. TRBV21-1 is shown as a pseudogene. The length of the CDR3 is 16 residues. The CDR3 nucleotides read TGTGCCAGCAGCAAATCGGAGCTTGGAGCTAACTATGGCTACACCTTC. It translates to CASSKSELGANYGYTF.

CDR3 nucleotides: TGTGCCAGCAGCCCCCAGGGAAACTCCTACAATGAGCAGTTCTTC. The encoded protein is CASSPQGNSYNEQFF. The chain carries TRBV2 and TRBJ2-1, with D maybe TRBD1 (5 bases). CDR1 and CDR2 from the germline V gene are SNHLY and FYNNEI. The V gene lost 6 bases and the J gene lost 0 bases, with 12 bases spanning the gap. The CDR3 is 15 amino acids.

The J gene is TRBJ2-7, the V gene TRBV3-1 (or the pseudogene TRBV3-2), with TRBD2 as a possible D gene (6 bases). This CDR3 is built from 14 residues. Trimming took off 6 bases at V and 0 bases at J, with 12 bases between the two ends. Germline values: CDR1 LGHDT, CDR2 YNNKEL (reference sequence). The DNA for the CDR3 is TGTGCCAGCAGGTCCAACGGGAGCTCCTACGAGCAGTACTTC. Translating gives CASRSNGSSYEQYF.

The gene calls are TRBV19 and TRBJ2-2, with D possibly being TRBD2 (6 bases). Trimming removed 10 bases from V and 0 bases from J, with 21 bases in between. Germline V lookup: CDR1 LNHDA, CDR2 SQIVND (reference sequence). This CDR3 comprises 17 residues. This CDR3 reads CAILMEGNLANTGELFF. DNA for the CDR3: TGTGCCATTTTGATGGAGGGAAATCTCGCGAACACCGGGGAGCTGTTTTTT.

The chain recombines TRBV7-3 with TRBJ2-3; the match to TRBD2 covers 12 bases. Germline CDR1 and CDR2: SGHTA and FQGTGA. The V and J ends lost 5 bases and 0 bases, in that order; junction bases with no gene match: 6. The CDR3 is 17 residues long. This CDR3 reads CASSPGTSGFSTDTQYF. The CDR3, as DNA: TGTGCCAGCAGCCCCGGGACTAGCGGGTTTAGCACAGATACGCAGTATTTT.

The J gene is TRBJ1-1, the V gene TRBV5-1; D is ambiguous. Trimming left V 0 bases short and J 3 bases short, with 6 bases between. The CDR3 totals 13 residues. Germline values: CDR1 SGHRS, CDR2 YFSETQ. The CDR3 is CASSLAVYTEAFF. CDR3 nucleotides: TGCGCCAGCAGCTTGGCGGTTTACACTGAAGCTTTCTTT.

Concerning this clone itself: The identical CDR3 is also encoded by other nucleotide sequences in the sample. The V and J genes are TRBV2 and TRBJ2-7; D is possibly TRBD1 (6 bases). Germline V gene sequence: CDR1 SNHLY, CDR2 FYNNEI. Trimming removed 6 bases from V and 3 bases from J, with 15 bases in between. The CDR3 totals 14 residues. Written as DNA, the CDR3 is TGTGCCAGCAGGGGGGACCGGGACAACTACGAGCAGTACTTC. The encoded protein is CASRGDRDNYEQYF. Looking up the rest from reference TRBV2 and TRBJ2-7 gives the full variable domain: EPEVTQTPSHQVTQMGQEVILRCVPISNHLYFYWYRQILGQKVEFLVSFYNNEISEKSEIFDDQFSVERPDGSNFTLKIRSTKLEDSAMYFCASRGDRDNYEQYFGPGTRLTVT.

The gene calls are TRBV7-9 and TRBJ1-2, with TRBD1 matching 10 bases. Germline V gene sequence: CDR1 SEHNR, CDR2 FQNEAQ (reference sequence). CDR3 length equals 16 residues. J was trimmed by 5 bases and V by 5 bases; bases with no gene match: 11. This chain's CDR3 is CASSMRGTGVTYGYTF. CDR3 in DNA: TGTGCCAGCAGCATGAGAGGGACAGGGGTAACTTATGGCTACACCTTC.

V gene TRBV25-1 combines with J gene TRBJ1-4; D gene unclear. The germline CDR1 and CDR2 sequences are MGHDK and SYGVNS. The CDR3 consists of 14 residues. Trimming cost V 4 bases and J 2 bases, with 8 bases left between them. The chain's CDR3 is CASSGGGTNEKLFF. For the CDR3, the DNA is TGTGCCAGCAGTGGGGGAGGGACTAATGAAAAACTGTTTTTT.

The chain recombines TRBV11-1 with TRBJ2-7; no reliable D call. CDR3 length: 13 residues. V was pared by 0 bases and J by 2 bases, with 5 bases between. Germline-derived CDR1 and CDR2 are SGHAT and FQDESV (reference sequence). The CDR3 DNA follows: TGTGCCAGCAGCTTAGCGGCGGCCTACGAGCAGTACTTC. It codes for CASSLAAAYEQYF.

The CDR3 region is CASSLASRPLHF. The CDR3 DNA sequence: TGTGCCAGCAGCTTAGCCTCCCGACCCCTCCACTTT. V gene TRBV7-2 combines with J gene TRBJ1-6, with D hard to call. The V gene's germline CDR1 is SGHTA and CDR2 FQGNSA. This CDR3 is 12 amino acids long. Trimming left V 0 bases short and J 12 bases short, with 6 bases between.

The gene calls are TRBV7-2 and TRBJ2-5; TRBD2 matches 11 bases. Germline assignment: CDR1 SGHTA and CDR2 FQGNSA. V lost 3 bases to trimming and J lost 4 bases; unmatched junction nucleotides: 4. This CDR3 region has 15 residues. The CDR3 is CASSFGLAGRETQYF. In nucleotides, the CDR3 is TGTGCCAGCAGCTTTGGACTAGCGGGCAGAGAGACCCAGTACTTC. Variable domain in full (rest from reference TRBV7-2 and TRBJ2-5): GAGVSQSPSNKVTEKGKDVELRCDPISGHTALYWYRQSLGQGLEFLIYFQGNSAPDKSGLPSDRFSAERTGGSVSTLTIQRTQQEDSAVYLCASSFGLAGRETQYFGPGTRLLVL.

The genes are TRBV30 and TRBJ2-1; TRBD2 is a possible D gene (5 bases). Germline V gene lookup returns CDR1 GTSNPN and CDR2 SVGIG (reference sequence). This CDR3 comprises 16 residues. With 5 bases removed from V and 0 bases from J, the gap between germline ends came to 17 bases. This CDR3 is CAWGLWQAGSYNEQFF. CDR3 coding DNA: TGTGCCTGGGGGCTTTGGCAGGCGGGCTCCTACAATGAGCAGTTCTTC.

J is TRBJ1-6 and V is TRBV6-5, with TRBD1 identical over 9 bases. Germline V gives CDR1 MNHEY, CDR2 SVGAGI. The CDR3 runs to 16 residues. The V segment lost 2 bases and the J segment 9 bases; nucleotides outside the gene matches: 8. The CDR3 region is CASSYTSGTGRSPLHF. CDR3 DNA sequence: TGTGCCAGCAGTTACACATCCGGGACAGGGCGTTCACCCCTCCACTTT.

This chain links TRBV19 with TRBJ1-6, with D uncertain. The CDR3 loop spans 16 amino acids. The V end lost 7 bases, the J end lost 0 bases, and 13 bases lay between the germline ends. The germline V gene has CDR1 LNHDA and CDR2 SQIVND (reference sequence). The CDR3 sequence: CASNDASSSYNSPLHF. The CDR3 DNA sequence: TGTGCCAGTAATGATGCTTCGAGCTCCTATAATTCACCCCTCCACTTT.

The chain employs TRBV14 and TRBJ1-2; TRBD1 matches at 8 bases. With 0 bases clipped from V and 5 bases from J, the junction kept 5 bases outside the gene matches. The V gene's germline CDR1 is SGHDN and CDR2 FVKESK. CDR3 length: 15 amino acids. The CDR3 DNA follows: TGTGCCAGCAGCCAAGAGCAGGGGGCGCGGTATGGCTACACCTTC. This gives the protein CASSQEQGARYGYTF.

This clone was observed a single time. J is TRBJ2-7 and V is TRBV11-3; 8 positions match TRBD1. The CDR3 runs to 14 residues. V trimming: 4 bases; J trimming: 5 bases; junction bases outside the gene matches: 7. The germline V gene encodes CDR1 SGHNT and CDR2 YENEEA. The CDR3 nucleotides read TGTGCCAGCAGCTCCGGACAGGGTCCCCACGAGCAGTACTTC. This translates into CASSSGQGPHEQYF.

The chain uses TRBV14 and TRBJ1-1; D possibly corresponds to TRBD1 (5 bases). The germline CDR1 and CDR2 sequences are SGHDN and FVKESK. The CDR3 totals 14 residues. V was pared by 4 bases and J by 6 bases, with 15 bases between. The CDR3 is CASSPGLQRAEAFF. CDR3 DNA sequence: TGTGCCAGCAGCCCGGGACTCCAGAGGGCTGAAGCTTTCTTT. Looking up the rest from reference TRBV14 and TRBJ1-1 gives the full variable domain: EAGVTQFPSHSVIEKGQTVTLRCDPISGHDNLYWYRRVMGKEIKFLLHFVKESKQDESGMPNNRFLAERTGGTYSTLKVQPAELEDSGVYFCASSPGLQRAEAFFGQGTRLTVV.

This chain connects TRBV12-3 or TRBV12-4 to TRBJ2-7; D possibly corresponds to TRBD1 (6 bases). V was pared by 7 bases and J by 3 bases, with 10 bases between. The CDR3 totals 12 residues. In nucleotides, the CDR3 is TGTGCCAGCATGGACAGATACTACGAGCAGTACTTC. Translating it yields CASMDRYYEQYF.

V and J are TRBV9 and TRBJ1-2, with unresolved D. Trimming left V 4 bases short and J 8 bases short, with 21 bases between. CDR1 is SGDLS and CDR2 is YYNGEE in the germline V gene. The CDR3 extends over 15 amino acids. CDR3 nucleotide sequence: TGTGCCAGCAGCCCTCGAGCGGAGCACCCCAACGGCTACACCTTC. This gives the protein CASSPRAEHPNGYTF.

The V call is TRBV3-1 (or the pseudogene TRBV3-2), the J call TRBJ2-7; no reliable D call. Germline loops: CDR1 LGHDT, CDR2 YNNKEL (reference sequence). Trimming removed 0 bases at V and 12 bases at J, with 15 bases between. The CDR3 contains 13 residues. This chain's CDR3 is CASSQDSRRGRYF. The DNA of the CDR3 is TGTGCCAGCAGCCAAGATTCAAGGAGAGGTCGGTACTTC.

This clone was seen a few times. The rearrangement uses TRBV18 and TRBJ2-7; TRBD1 might be the D (6 bases). Per the germline V gene, CDR1 is KGHSH and CDR2 is LQKENI. This CDR3 comprises 15 residues. The germline V and J ends were trimmed by 2 bases and 0 bases, with 11 bases remaining between them. The CDR3 spells CASSPVGTTSYEQYF. CDR3 bases: TGTGCCAGCTCACCAGTTGGGACAACCTCCTACGAGCAGTACTTC.

This chain joins TRBV6-5 and TRBJ1-6, with D perhaps matching TRBD1 (6 bases). Trimming shortened V by 0 bases and J by 7 bases, and 13 bases separated the two germline ends. Germline lookup yields CDR1 MNHEY and CDR2 SVGAGI. The length of the CDR3 is 16 residues. CDR3 sequence reads: CASSYSRGGENSPLHF. The CDR3 bases are TGTGCCAGCAGTTACTCGAGGGGGGGTGAGAATTCACCCCTCCACTTT.

This chain connects TRBV11-3 to TRBJ2-7; D might be TRBD1 (6 bases). CDR3 length: 13 amino acids. Trimming removed 5 bases from V and 3 bases from J, with 11 bases in between. Germline V gives CDR1 SGHNT, CDR2 YENEEA. The CDR3 region has the DNA TGTGCCAGCAGCCCCGCACAGGGCTACGAGCAGTACTTC. Translating gives CASSPAQGYEQYF.

The chain has TRBV5-4 and TRBJ1-1; the D gene is possibly TRBD1 (6 bases). The ends were cut back, 3 bases at V and 0 bases at J, with 12 bases in the middle. CDR1 is SGHNT and CDR2 is YYREEE in the germline V gene (reference sequence). The CDR3 totals 15 residues. The CDR3 DNA sequence: TGTGCCAGCAGCTCTACGGGACACTTGAACACTGAAGCTTTCTTT. Protein: CASSSTGHLNTEAFF. The full variable domain, in which reference TRBV5-4 and TRBJ1-1 provide the parts outside the CDR3, is ETGVTQSPTHLIKTRGQQVTLRCSSQSGHNTVSWYQQALGQGPQFIFQYYREEENGRGNFPPRFSGLQFPNYSSELNVNALELDDSALYLCASSSTGHLNTEAFFGQGTRLTVV.

V and J are TRBV6-5 and TRBJ2-7; tentative D call: TRBD2 (5 bases). This CDR3 has 14 amino acids. V lost 2 bases and J 6 bases, leaving 14 bases between the germline ends. The V gene's germline CDR1 is MNHEY and CDR2 SVGAGI. CDR3 region: CASSYQEGLSEQYF. In DNA, the CDR3 is TGTGCCAGCAGTTACCAAGAGGGTTTAAGCGAGCAGTACTTC.